This T cell receptor beta chain was sequenced in a study of blood T cell repertoires in COVID-19. Study in general: The United States, Italy and Spain were the sources of the acute and convalescent COVID-19 samples. The cDNA or gDNA used as material had been derived from T cells, B-cell-depleted T cells, or PBMCs.

Per the original methods: Nucleated cell number was recorded as an estimate derived from reference gene primer amplification. TCRdb keeps only in-frame clones here, not all; method: immunoSEQ multiplex PCR. V, J and clone size reflect that table, while D and trimming were determined from the DNA. The sample records under 250,000 clones, approximately 84% being singletons. Seattle participants joined during active infection and were tracked over time. The CDR3 has 15 amino acids. Trimming cost V 5 bases and J 6 bases; bases outside gene matches: 6. CDR1 is SNHLY and CDR2 is FYNNEI in the germline V gene. This clone was counted between two and nine times.

J is TRBJ1-6 and V is TRBV2; 8 bases match TRBD1. Sequenced sample: peripheral blood. This receptor was taken from a man in his fifties or sixties with COVID-19, enrolled during active disease. This chain's CDR3 is CASSSDRVTNSPLHF. The CDR3 bases are TGTGCCAGCAGTTCGGACAGGGTGACTAATTCACCCCTCCACTTT.